This T cell receptor (beta chain) is from a study of blood T cell repertoires in COVID-19. The data were produced by immunoSEQ multiplex PCR, yet TCRdb's version contains in-frame clones alone and is incomplete. The sample has about 300,000 clones; around 88% are singletons. The length of the CDR3 is 15 residues. V shed 8 bases, J shed 2 bases, and the junction held 9 bases outside the gene matches. Germline assignment: CDR1 MNHEY and CDR2 SMNVEV (reference sequence). V and J are TRBV27 and TRBJ2-7; 10 bases match TRBD1. The source is a woman between 45 and 65 years old with acute or convalescent COVID-19. Sequencing used peripheral blood. The CDR3 DNA follows: TGTGCCAGCTTGAAGGCCGGGACAGGGGCCTACGAGCAGTACTTC. It specifies CASLKAGTGAYEQYF.